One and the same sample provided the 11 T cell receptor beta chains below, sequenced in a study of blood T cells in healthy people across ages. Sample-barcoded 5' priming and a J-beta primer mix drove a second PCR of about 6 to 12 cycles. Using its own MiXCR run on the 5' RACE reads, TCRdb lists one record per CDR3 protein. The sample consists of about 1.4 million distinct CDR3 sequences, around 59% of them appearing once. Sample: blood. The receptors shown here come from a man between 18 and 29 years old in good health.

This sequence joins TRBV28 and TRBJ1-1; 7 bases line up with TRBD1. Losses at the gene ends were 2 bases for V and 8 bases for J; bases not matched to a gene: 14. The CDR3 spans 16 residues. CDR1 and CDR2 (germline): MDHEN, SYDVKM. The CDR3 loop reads CASSLDRVLVMAEAFF. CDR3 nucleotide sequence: TGTGCCAGCAGTTTAGACAGGGTTTTGGTAATGGCCGAAGCTTTCTTT. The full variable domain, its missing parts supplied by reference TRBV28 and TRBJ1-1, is DVKVTQSSRYLVKRTGEKVFLECVQDMDHENMFWYRQDPGLGLRLIYFSYDVKMKEKGDIPEGYSVSREKKERFSLILESASTNQTSMYLCASSLDRVLVMAEAFFGQGTRLTVV.

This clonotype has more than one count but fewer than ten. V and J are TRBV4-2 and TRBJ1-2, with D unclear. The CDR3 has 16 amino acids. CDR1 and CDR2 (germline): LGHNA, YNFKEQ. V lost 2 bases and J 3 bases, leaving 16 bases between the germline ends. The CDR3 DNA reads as TGTGCCAGCAGCCAATCCTCCGGGCCCGGAGACTATGGCTACACCTTC. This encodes CASSQSSGPGDYGYTF.

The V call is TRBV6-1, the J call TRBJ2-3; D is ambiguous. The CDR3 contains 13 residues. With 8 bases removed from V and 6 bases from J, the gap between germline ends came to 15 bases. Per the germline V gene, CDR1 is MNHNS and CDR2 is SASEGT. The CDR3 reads CASEDRVLDTQYF. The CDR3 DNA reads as TGTGCCAGCGAAGACCGGGTACTGGATACGCAGTATTTT.

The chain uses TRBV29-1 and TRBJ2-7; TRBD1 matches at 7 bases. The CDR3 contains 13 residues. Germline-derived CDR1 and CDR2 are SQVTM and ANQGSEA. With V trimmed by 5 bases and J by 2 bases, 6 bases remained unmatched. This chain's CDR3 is CSVRDSVTYEQYF. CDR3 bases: TGCAGCGTTAGGGACAGCGTGACCTACGAGCAGTACTTC.

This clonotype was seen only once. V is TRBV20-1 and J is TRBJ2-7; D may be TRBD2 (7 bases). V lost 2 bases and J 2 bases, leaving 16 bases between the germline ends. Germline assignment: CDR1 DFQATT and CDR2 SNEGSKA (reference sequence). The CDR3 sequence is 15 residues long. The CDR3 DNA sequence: TGCAGTGCTAGACGAACGAGGGGGGGTCCCTACGAGCAGTACTTC. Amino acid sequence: CSARRTRGGPYEQYF.

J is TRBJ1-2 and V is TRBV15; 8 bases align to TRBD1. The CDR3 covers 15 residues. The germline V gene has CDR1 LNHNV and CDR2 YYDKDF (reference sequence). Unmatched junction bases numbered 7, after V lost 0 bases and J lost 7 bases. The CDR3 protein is CATSRDRTGIGGYTF. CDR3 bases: TGTGCCACCAGCAGAGATCGGACAGGGATCGGTGGCTACACCTTC.

In DNA form, the CDR3 reads TGTGCCAGCAGCTTAACGACAGGGTCGAACACCGGGGAGCTGTTTTTT. This translates into CASSLTTGSNTGELFF. This sequence joins TRBV7-9 and TRBJ2-2, with 7 bases that match TRBD1. The CDR3 runs to 16 residues. Germline loops: CDR1 SEHNR, CDR2 FQNEAQ (reference sequence). J was trimmed by 0 bases and V by 2 bases; bases with no gene match: 3.

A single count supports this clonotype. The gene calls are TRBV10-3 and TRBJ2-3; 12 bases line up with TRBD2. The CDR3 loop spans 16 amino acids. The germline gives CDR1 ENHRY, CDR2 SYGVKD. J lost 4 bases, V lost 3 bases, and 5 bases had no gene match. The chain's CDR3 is CAISDASGGGSDTQYF. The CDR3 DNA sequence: TGTGCCATCAGTGACGCTAGCGGGGGGGGGTCAGATACGCAGTATTTT.

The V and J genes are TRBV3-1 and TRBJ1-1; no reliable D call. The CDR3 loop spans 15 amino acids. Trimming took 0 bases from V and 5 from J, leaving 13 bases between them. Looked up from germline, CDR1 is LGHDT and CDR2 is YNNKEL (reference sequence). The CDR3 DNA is TGTGCCAGCAGCCAAGATCTTGGCGGGAGGACTGAAGCTTTCTTT. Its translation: CASSQDLGGRTEAFF.

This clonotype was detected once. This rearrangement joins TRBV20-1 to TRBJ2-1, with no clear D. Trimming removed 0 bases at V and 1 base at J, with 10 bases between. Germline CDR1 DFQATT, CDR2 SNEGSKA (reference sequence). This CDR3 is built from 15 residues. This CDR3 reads CSARDKTQSYNEQFF. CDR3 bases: TGCAGTGCTAGAGATAAAACACAGTCCTACAATGAGCAGTTCTTC.

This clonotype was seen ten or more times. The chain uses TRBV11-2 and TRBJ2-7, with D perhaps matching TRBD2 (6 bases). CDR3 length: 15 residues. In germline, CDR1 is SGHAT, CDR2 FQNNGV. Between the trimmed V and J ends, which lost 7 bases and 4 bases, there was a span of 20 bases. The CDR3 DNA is TGTGCCAGCACGGGGTCTCGCGGGAAAGCATACGAGCAGTACTTC. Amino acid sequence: CASTGSRGKAYEQYF.